Listed below are T cell receptor beta chains from one sample, sequenced in a study of blood T cell repertoires in COVID-19. Using immunoSEQ multiplex PCR, the repertoire was profiled, and TCRdb retains in-frame clones only, with some absent. Of some 160,000 clones detected, approximately 91% appear once; the ten largest clones hold about 5.3%. The sequenced sample consisted of peripheral blood. These receptor sequences come from a man between 18 and 35 years old with COVID-19, enrolled during active disease. CDR3s include the opening cysteine and the closing phenylalanine or tryptophan. Fields, in order: D gene, clone size, V gene, J gene, CDR3 protein, CDR3 DNA. The D gene is left open where the match is weak. Expanded clones are given a class, and other clones once, few, many or no size at all.

-	-	TRBV10-2	TRBJ2-7	CASSGSAYEQYF	TGCGCCAGCAGTGGGAGCGCCTACGAGCAGTACTTC
TRBD1	-	TRBV9	TRBJ2-2	CASSVDRTPGELFF	TGTGCCAGCAGCGTGGACAGGACCCCCGGGGAGCTGTTTTTT
-	few	TRBV1	TRBJ1-5	CTSSLSPDIQPQPQHF	TGCACCAGCAGCCTTTCTCCGGACATTCAACCTCAGCCCCAGCATTTT
TRBD1	-	TRBV5-1	TRBJ2-2	CASSLDGQGVAGELFF	TGCGCCAGCAGCTTGGATGGACAGGGGGTTGCCGGGGAGCTGTTTTTT
TRBD2	-	TRBV6-2/TRBV6-3	TRBJ2-7	CASSTELAGGTTYEQYF	TGTGCCAGCAGTACCGAACTAGCGGGAGGGACAACCTACGAGCAGTACTTC
TRBD1	-	TRBV19	TRBJ2-7	CASSIRDRAHEQYF	TGTGCCAGTAGTATCCGGGACAGGGCGCACGAGCAGTACTTC
TRBD2	-	TRBV6-5	TRBJ2-3	CASSRTSGNPDTQYF	TGTGCCAGCAGTAGGACTAGCGGGAATCCAGATACGCAGTATTTT
-	-	TRBV2	TRBJ2-4	CASSREGGGQNIQYF	TGTGCCAGCAGTCGTGAGGGGGGAGGGCAAAACATTCAGTACTTC
-	once	TRBV15	TRBJ2-4	CATSRDGSGNIQYF	TGTGCCACCAGCAGAGATGGTAGCGGAAACATTCAGTACTTC
TRBD2	-	TRBV15	TRBJ2-2	CATSSGLAGWDTGELFF	TGTGCCACCAGCAGTGGACTAGCGGGATGGGACACCGGGGAGCTGTTTTTT
-	-	TRBV28	TRBJ1-1	CASRLNHRRQEAFF	TGTGCCAGCAGGCTAAACCACCGGAGACAGGAAGCTTTCTTT
-	-	TRBV15	TRBJ2-1	CATSRDLLESNYNEQFF	TGTGCCACCAGCAGAGACCTACTAGAGAGTAATTACAATGAGCAGTTCTTC
-	-	TRBV28	TRBJ2-2	CASSPGNTGELFF	TGTGCCAGCAGTCCGGGAAACACCGGGGAGCTGTTTTTT
-	-	TRBV4-3	TRBJ2-7	CASSQYTGYEQYF	TGCGCCAGCAGCCAGTACACAGGCTACGAGCAGTACTTC
TRBD2	-	TRBV7-2	TRBJ2-3	CASSTRLAGGTDTQYF	TGTGCCAGCAGCACACGGTTGGCGGGAGGGACAGATACGCAGTATTTT
TRBD1	-	TRBV18	TRBJ2-2	CASSTLGTGGTGELFF	TGTGCCAGCTCCACACTCGGGACAGGGGGCACCGGGGAGCTGTTTTTT
TRBD1	-	TRBV28	TRBJ1-5	CASSQTGDPQHF	TGTGCCAGCAGTCAAACAGGGGATCCCCAGCATTTT
TRBD2	-	TRBV30	TRBJ2-6	CAWSGTSGYSGANVLTF	TGTGCCTGGAGCGGGACTAGCGGTTACTCTGGGGCCAACGTCCTGACTTTC
TRBD1	-	TRBV5-1	TRBJ1-3	CASSSSGTATSGNTIYF	TGCGCCAGCAGCTCCTCCGGGACAGCGACCTCTGGAAACACCATATATTTT
-	few	TRBV7-2	TRBJ1-2	CASSYTGLFYGYTF	TGTGCCAGCAGCTACACGGGACTCTTCTATGGCTACACCTTC
-	-	TRBV29-1	TRBJ2-7	CSVKQGAYNEQYF	TGCAGCGTCAAACAGGGAGCCTACAACGAGCAGTACTTC
-	-	TRBV30	TRBJ1-4	CAWSRRGYGKLLF	TGTGCCTGGAGTAGAAGAGGGTACGGAAAACTGCTTTTT